This TCR beta chain was observed in a study of cytomegalovirus exposure and HLA in healthy donors (dated by TCRdb to about 2017). The study in broad terms: According to an earlier analysis of several hundred of the donors, some 180 million T cells yielded 117 million unique TCR beta sequences and around 280 Gb of sequence data. In an earlier analysis of a few hundred of the donors, high-throughput TCR beta sequencing was used to judge whether each TCR beta V gene segment behaved as functional or pseudogenic. The later analysis used no new phenotypic data to find candidate immune exposures, relying instead on TCR beta sequences and their occurrence across donors. Across about 370 genotyped donors of the cohort, an average of about 220,000 unique TCR beta nucleotide sequences per donor were sequenced, and 15% to 20% of those sequences were non-productive. Typing coverage differed by locus: A, B, C, DRB1 and DQB1 were typed in about 629-630 donors, DQA1 in approximately 520, DPA1 in 600 to 610, and DPB1 in 400 to 480. In addition to the first cohort of 666 subjects, a separate validation cohort of 120 different subjects was used. Roughly 300 gigabases of sequencing data and 70 million to 85 million unique TCR sequences were included in an early release covering around 600 HLA-typed donors. In a later genetic analysis, genome-wide SNP genotypes for about 65% of the roughly 700 donors were used, and that subset was treated as a discovery cohort. All discovery cohort repertoires had been generated using a single sequencing platform. The study aimed to test whether cataloging public T cell receptors could reveal signatures of past pathogen exposure. Because of strong linkage in the cohort, four or five DR-DQ haplotypes were treated as single units for association and clustering. Of the approximately 400 genotyped donors, about 80% fell in the genetic ancestry cluster associated with self-reported Caucasian donors. The study combined high-throughput TCR immunosequencing, statistical association of individual TCRs with disease status, and machine learning to predict cytomegalovirus infection status. A later analysis re-examined previously published TCR beta repertoires from over 500 donors and added high-resolution HLA genotyping to investigate patterns of TCR occurrence. HLA typing covered class I and class II loci at four-digit resolution. The study profiled the T cell repertoires of around 700 subjects by immunosequencing and related them to cytomegalovirus serostatus. Alongside the repertoire data, information on donor age, sex, ethnicity and CMV serostatus was compiled.

General conclusions and limits of the study: A group of highly shared sequence variants was considered likely to be a technical artifact of the sequencing pipeline. In an earlier analysis of fewer than 750 of the donors, most TCR beta V segments were observed in productive rearrangements about 90% or about 30% of the time, broadly matching IMGT annotations. HLA typing was unavailable for some donors at each locus, so association tests used only the typed subset. According to a later analysis, parvovirus B19, influenza, CMV and Epstein-Barr virus appeared linked to several top co-occurrence clusters. The earlier analysis of 450 to 700 of the donors excluded over 15 rarely observed V segments, including chromosome 9 orphons, because counts were too low. In a later genetic analysis, fewer N-insertions in productive TCRs were reported among donors in an Asian-associated ancestry cluster than the roughly 700-donor mean. CMV serostatus was the only immune exposure information available for the cohort. Most TCR sequences were observed very rarely across donors, whereas some public TCRs were present in many individuals. Cytomegalovirus status was reported to be diagnosed by the classifier with high specificity and sensitivity in both the original and validation cohorts. In a later analysis, the rate of TCR association differed among HLA loci, with DRB1 alleles having the most associated TCRs and HLA-C alleles having the fewest. A further reported finding was that TCR beta sequences accurately predicted the HLA-A and HLA-B alleles for most subjects in the first cohort. At a false discovery rate of 0.05, a later analysis linked about 17,000 TCR beta sequences to specific HLA alleles. Only TCR beta chains were sequenced in this cohort, and the absence of alpha or paired-chain data limited detectable features. An association between a missense DCLRE1C variant and V-gene and J-gene trimming of TCR beta chains was found in a later genetic analysis and replicated in an independent cohort. When HLA alleles, especially DR and DQ, strongly co-occurred, TCR associations were difficult to assign to individual alleles. In the study, approximately 150 TCR beta chains were listed as associated with cytomegalovirus. The authors suggested that the approach could potentially be generalized to other disease states and immunological phenotypes. Three of the identified cytomegalovirus-associated TCR beta chains were confirmed in vitro to be specific for cytomegalovirus antigens. Linkage disequilibrium might explain the correlated functional status among segregating V segments, but an unknown experimental factor could not be ruled out. According to a later analysis, most CMV-associated TCR beta chains appeared to be HLA-restricted, and the HLA associations seemed to be driven largely by CMV exposure. Sequencing depth was assumed to be roughly uniform across donors in the presence/absence analyses, though that assumption may not hold. Some IMGT-functional V segments, including TRBV6-2 and TRBV6-3, could not be distinguished by the 87-base-pair reads and were therefore excluded. Compared with equally common non-associated chains, HLA-associated TCR beta chains in a later analysis were more clonally expanded and had lower generation probabilities.

In total, over 600 healthy bone marrow donors made up the cohort. At the time of sampling, every cohort member was nominally healthy, though immune exposures that went unrecorded were likely present. The donor tested CMV seropositive, placing the donor among the 289 seropositive members of the cohort. A peripheral blood sample was collected from each donor, and TCR beta sequencing was performed on peripheral blood mononuclear cells. The Qiagen DNeasy Blood Extraction Kit was used to extract genomic DNA from the blood cell samples. V is shortened by 5 bases, J by 3 bases, and the region joining them spans 13 bases. CDR1 and CDR2 are drawn from the germline V gene: SGHTA, FQGNSA. Including cysteine and phenylalanine, the CDR3 has 14 amino acids. Only CDR3 DNA is held: 42 bases, read in frame from base 1. Receptor amplification or capture employed the immunoSEQ multiplex PCR assay. A mixture of 60 forward primers for TCR Vbeta segments and 13 reverse primers for TCR Jbeta segments was used in the multiplex PCR. Amplification of the CDR3 region of rearranged TCR beta genes was performed with a multiplex PCR assay on genomic DNA. On the Illumina HiSeq System, the amplified TCR beta libraries were sequenced as 87-base-pair reads. The study's processing was this. A later analysis counted 65 million to 90 million unique TCR beta chains across the approximately 700 repertoires, and around 9.9 million of these chains were shared by at least two donors. To remove PCR and sequencing errors, raw reads were error-corrected and collapsed into unique sequences using a nearest-neighbor algorithm that merged closely related sequences. Alignment of CDR3 sequences to IMGT reference sequences was used to assign V, D and J gene segments. For a sequence to be retained, a match of at least six nucleotides to both a V gene segment and a J gene segment was required. A rearrangement counted as productive if the CDR3 had no stop codons and remained in frame with V and J, and every other rearrangement counted as non-productive. Following IMGT convention, CDR3 was defined as the stretch from the second conserved V-encoded cysteine to the conserved J-encoded phenylalanine. The earlier analysis of some 540 of the donors excluded any sequence lacking an unambiguous match to a single V gene segment. In an earlier analysis of roughly 600 of the donors, a V segment was called functional when productive rearrangements were above 56.7%, and segregating when the standard deviation between donors exceeded 5%. A statistical classification framework was built to diagnose cytomegalovirus status from the catalog of TCR beta chain sequences. A later analysis assigned V and J genes by comparing TCR nucleotide sequences with IMGT/GENE-DB human TR gene sequences. In a later analysis, CDR3 sequences and most-parsimonious VDJ recombination scenarios were assigned using the TCRdist pipeline. A later analysis defined each TCR beta chain by its CDR3 amino acid sequence plus V-gene family, and excluded reads lacking a unique V-gene family. A later analysis removed 592 highly shared, low-generation-probability nucleotide sequences to deal with suspected cross-contamination and a sequencing artifact. For each public chain, a later analysis derived a clonal expansion index from normalized ranks of inferred template counts within each repertoire. In a later analysis, generation probabilities were computed with a VDJ recombination model fitted to out-of-frame rearrangements, and the resulting probabilities were checked against IGoR. In a later analysis, TCR-TCR, TCR-HLA and TCR-CMV co-occurrence was scored with hypergeometric tests, and a repertoire-size bias correction was applied to TCR pairs. A later analysis estimated false discovery rates by permuting HLA or CMV assignments 20 times. In a later analysis, co-occurring TCRs were grouped using DBSCAN, and TCRdist sequence similarity was added for clustering within HLA-allele-positive subsets. Co-occurrence clustering excluded repertoires with fewer than 30,000 or more than 120,000 public chains, plus five with anomalous nucleotide sharing. Entries here come from immuneACCESS through TCRdb and include only in-frame sequences with V and J called. Some clones fail to appear in such tables; in the studies checked, an unresolved V gene covers under half of the shortfall, and the cause of the remainder is unknown. The V and J calls and clone size were taken over from that table, and D and trimming were inferred from the DNA. The sample table includes 80,000 or so clones. The ten largest clones add up to roughly 15% of the sample.

About this clone: Its antigen is currently not known.

The chain uses TRBV7-2 and TRBJ1-1, with the D gene uncertain. The clonotype comes from a man aged 45-60 years in good health and CMV-seropositive. Source material: PBMCs. The nucleotide sequence reads as follows: TGTGCCAGCAGCATGGGGAGAGTGGACACTGAAGCTTTCTTT. The resulting protein is CASSMGRVDTEAFF.